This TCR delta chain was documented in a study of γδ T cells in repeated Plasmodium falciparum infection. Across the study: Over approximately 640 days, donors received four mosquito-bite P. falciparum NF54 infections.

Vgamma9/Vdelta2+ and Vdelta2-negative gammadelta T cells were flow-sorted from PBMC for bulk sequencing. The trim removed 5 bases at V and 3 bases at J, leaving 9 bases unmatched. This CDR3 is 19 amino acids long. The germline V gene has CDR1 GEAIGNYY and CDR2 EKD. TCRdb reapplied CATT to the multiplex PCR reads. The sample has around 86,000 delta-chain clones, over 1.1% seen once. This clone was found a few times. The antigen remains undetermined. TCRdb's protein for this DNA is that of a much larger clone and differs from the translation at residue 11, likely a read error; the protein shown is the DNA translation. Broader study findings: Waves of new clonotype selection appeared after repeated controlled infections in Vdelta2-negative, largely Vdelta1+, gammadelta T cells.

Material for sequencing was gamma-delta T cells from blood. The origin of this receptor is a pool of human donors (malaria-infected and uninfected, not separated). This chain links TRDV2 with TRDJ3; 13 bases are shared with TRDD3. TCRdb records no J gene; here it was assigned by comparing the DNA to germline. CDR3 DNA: TGTGCCTGTGTCCCCGTACTGGGGGATACGAGCTGGGACACCCGACAGATGTTTTTC. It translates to CACVPVLGDTSWDTRQMFF.